The 8 T cell receptor beta chains given below trace back to one sample, sequenced in a study of OX40 agonist ivuxolimab in advanced cancers. Generated by immunoSEQ multiplex PCR, the TCRdb table keeps only in-frame clones and is missing some. The table lists some 44,000 clones, roughly 80% of them singletons. Sample: CD4+ or CD8+ T cells sorted from blood, taken in a trial of the OX40 agonist ivuxolimab. All receptors come from an adult with an advanced solid tumor such as melanoma, head and neck, liver or kidney cancer.

This chain links TRBV6-5 with TRBJ1-2; D is unclear. The germline V gene has CDR1 MNHEY and CDR2 SVGAGI. V shed 6 bases and J shed 4 bases, with 12 bases lying between them. The CDR3 sequence is 13 residues long. In nucleotides, the CDR3 is TGTGCCAGCAGACCTGACCGACTCTATGGCTACACCTTC. It is translated as CASRPDRLYGYTF.

The chain combines TRBV11-2 with TRBJ2-7; 7 bases agree with TRBD1. The CDR3 has 13 amino acids. V dropped 5 bases and J dropped 4; count of bases not matched to a gene: 5. Per the germline V gene, CDR1 is SGHAT and CDR2 is FQNNGV. CDR3 coding DNA: TGTGCCAGCAGCGACAGGGTTGGGTACGAGCAGTACTTC. It codes for CASSDRVGYEQYF.

V usage is TRBV28 and J usage is TRBJ1-2, with D unclear. Germline CDR1 is MDHEN and CDR2 is SYDVKM. The CDR3 has 14 amino acids. V lost 6 bases and J 8 bases, leaving 19 bases between the germline ends. The CDR3 here is CASRPQSAARGYTF. CDR3 DNA: TGTGCCAGCAGACCCCAGTCGGCCGCCAGAGGCTACACCTTC.

The chain combines TRBV7-9 with TRBJ2-1; TRBD1 aligns across 10 bases. Germline CDR1 SEHNR, CDR2 FQNEAQ (reference sequence). The CDR3 spans 15 residues. The trim removed 5 bases at V and 6 bases at J, leaving 7 bases unmatched. This CDR3 is CASSRGQGDVNEQFF. Here the CDR3 DNA reads TGTGCCAGCAGCCGAGGACAGGGGGACGTCAATGAGCAGTTCTTC.

This rearrangement joins TRBV5-1 to TRBJ1-2; D remains ambiguous. Trimming removed 0 bases at V and 2 bases at J, with 8 bases between. Germline V gene data show CDR1 as SGHRS and CDR2 as YFSETQ. CDR3 length equals 14 residues. DNA of the CDR3: TGCGCCAGCAGCTTGGAGTCAACGAACTATGGCTACACCTTC. This codes for CASSLESTNYGYTF.

The sample holds one count of this clone. CDR3 sequence reads: CASSPGPGYGYTF. Written as DNA, the CDR3 is TGTGCCAGCAGCCCGGGGCCCGGGTATGGCTACACCTTC. The rearrangement links TRBV14 to TRBJ1-2; TRBD1 is a possible D gene (5 bases). This CDR3 comprises 13 residues. Between the trimmed V and J ends, which lost 4 bases and 5 bases, there was a span of 11 bases. CDR1 is SGHDN and CDR2 is FVKESK in the germline V gene.

This sequence joins TRBV7-9 and TRBJ2-3; D call uncertain. V shed 4 bases and J shed 4 bases, with 9 bases lying between them. Germline-derived CDR1 and CDR2 are SEHNR and FQNEAQ (reference sequence). This CDR3 spans 13 amino acids. CDR3 residues: CASSSRWADTQYF. CDR3 nucleotides: TGTGCCAGCAGCTCTAGGTGGGCAGATACGCAGTATTTT.

The rearrangement links TRBV6-6 to TRBJ1-2, with TRBD1 identical over 7 bases. V lost 6 bases and J lost 4; bases outside the gene matches: 8. CDR1 and CDR2 (germline): MNHNY, SVGAGI (reference sequence). The length of the CDR3 is 14 residues. In nucleotides, the CDR3 is TGTGCCAGCAGCCCTCAGGGGGGGGCCTATGGCTACACCTTC. Its protein product is CASSPQGGAYGYTF.